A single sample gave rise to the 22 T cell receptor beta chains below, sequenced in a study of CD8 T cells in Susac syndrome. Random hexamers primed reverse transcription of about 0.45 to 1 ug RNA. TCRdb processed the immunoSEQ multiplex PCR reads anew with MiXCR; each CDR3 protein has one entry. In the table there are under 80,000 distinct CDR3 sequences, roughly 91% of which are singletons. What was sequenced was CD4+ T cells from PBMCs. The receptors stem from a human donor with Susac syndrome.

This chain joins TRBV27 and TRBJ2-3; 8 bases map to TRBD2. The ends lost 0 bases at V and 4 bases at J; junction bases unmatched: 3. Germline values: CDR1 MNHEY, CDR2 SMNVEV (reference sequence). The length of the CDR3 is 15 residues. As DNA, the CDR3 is TGTGCCAGCAGTTTATCAGCGGGAGTATCAGATACGCAGTATTTT. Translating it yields CASSLSAGVSDTQYF.

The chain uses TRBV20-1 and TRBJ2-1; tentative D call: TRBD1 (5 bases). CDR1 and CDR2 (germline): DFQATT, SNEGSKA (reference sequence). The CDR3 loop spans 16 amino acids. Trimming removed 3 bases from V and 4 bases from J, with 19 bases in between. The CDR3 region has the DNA TGCAGTGCTAGTTACAGGCTGGCAATGCGGTACAATGAGCAGTTCTTC. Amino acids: CSASYRLAMRYNEQFF.

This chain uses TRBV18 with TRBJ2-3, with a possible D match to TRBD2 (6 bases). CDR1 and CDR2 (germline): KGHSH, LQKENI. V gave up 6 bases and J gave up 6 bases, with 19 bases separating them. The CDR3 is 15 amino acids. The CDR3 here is CASSPRLVVTDTQYF. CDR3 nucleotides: TGTGCCAGCTCCCCGAGACTAGTTGTCACGGATACGCAGTATTTT.

CDR3 residues: CSATPAGGRETQYF. CDR3 DNA sequence: TGCAGTGCTACCCCCGCGGGGGGAAGGGAGACCCAGTACTTC. V gene TRBV20-1 combines with J gene TRBJ2-5; 8 positions match TRBD2. Trimming at V came to 4 bases and at J to 5 bases, leaving 9 bases not matched to a gene. This CDR3 is 14 amino acids long. Germline V gives CDR1 DFQATT, CDR2 SNEGSKA (reference sequence).

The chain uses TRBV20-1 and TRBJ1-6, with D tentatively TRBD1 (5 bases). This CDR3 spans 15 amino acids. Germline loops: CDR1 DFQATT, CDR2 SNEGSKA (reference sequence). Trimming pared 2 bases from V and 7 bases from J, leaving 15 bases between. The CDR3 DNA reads TGCAGTGCTAGACTTCAGACAGCCGGGAATTCACCCCTCCACTTT. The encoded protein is CSARLQTAGNSPLHF.

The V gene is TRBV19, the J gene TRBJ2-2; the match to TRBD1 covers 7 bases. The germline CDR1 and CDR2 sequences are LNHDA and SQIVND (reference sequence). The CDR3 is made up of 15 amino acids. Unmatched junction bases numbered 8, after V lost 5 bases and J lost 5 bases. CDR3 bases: TGTGCCAGTAGTCCCGACAGGGTCGGGACCGGGGAGCTGTTTTTT. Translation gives CASSPDRVGTGELFF.

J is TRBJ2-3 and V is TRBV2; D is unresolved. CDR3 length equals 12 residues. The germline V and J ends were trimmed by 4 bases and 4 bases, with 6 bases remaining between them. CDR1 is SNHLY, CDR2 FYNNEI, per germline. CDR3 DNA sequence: TGTGCCAGCAGTGGACTGGCAGATACGCAGTATTTT. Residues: CASSGLADTQYF.

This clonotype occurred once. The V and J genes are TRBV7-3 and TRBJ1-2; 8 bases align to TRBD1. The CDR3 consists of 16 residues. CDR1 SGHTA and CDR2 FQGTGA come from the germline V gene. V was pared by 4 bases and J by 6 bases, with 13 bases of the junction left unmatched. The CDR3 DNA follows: TGTGCCAGCAGCTCATCCCGAAATACAGGGGGGGATGGCTACACCTTC. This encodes CASSSSRNTGGDGYTF.

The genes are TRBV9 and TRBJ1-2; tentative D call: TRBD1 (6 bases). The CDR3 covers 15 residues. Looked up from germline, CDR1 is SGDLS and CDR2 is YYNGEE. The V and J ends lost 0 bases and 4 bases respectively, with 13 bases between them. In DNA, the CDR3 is TGTGCCAGCAGCGTAGTGGAACAGGGACTCTATGGCTACACCTTC. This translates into CASSVVEQGLYGYTF.

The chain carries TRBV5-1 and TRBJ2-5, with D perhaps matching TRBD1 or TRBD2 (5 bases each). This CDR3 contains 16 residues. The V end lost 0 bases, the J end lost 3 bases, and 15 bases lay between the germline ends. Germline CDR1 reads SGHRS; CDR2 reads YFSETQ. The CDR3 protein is CASSLDSGARKETQYF. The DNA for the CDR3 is TGCGCCAGCAGCTTGGACTCCGGGGCTCGCAAAGAGACCCAGTACTTC.

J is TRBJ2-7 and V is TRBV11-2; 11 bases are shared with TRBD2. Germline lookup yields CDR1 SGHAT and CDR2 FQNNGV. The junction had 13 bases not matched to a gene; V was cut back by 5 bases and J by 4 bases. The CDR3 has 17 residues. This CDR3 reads CASSPRRSTSGEYEQYF. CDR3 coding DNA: TGTGCCAGCAGCCCCCGCCGCTCGACTAGCGGGGAATACGAGCAGTACTTC.

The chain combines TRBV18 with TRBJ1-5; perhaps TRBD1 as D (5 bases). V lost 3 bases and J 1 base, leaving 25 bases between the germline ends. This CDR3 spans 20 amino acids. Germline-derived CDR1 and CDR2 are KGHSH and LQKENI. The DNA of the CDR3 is TGTGCCAGCTCACCCCGGCCTCTATACGGGGGAGAAGGGAGCAATCAGCCCCAGCATTTT. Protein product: CASSPRPLYGGEGSNQPQHF.

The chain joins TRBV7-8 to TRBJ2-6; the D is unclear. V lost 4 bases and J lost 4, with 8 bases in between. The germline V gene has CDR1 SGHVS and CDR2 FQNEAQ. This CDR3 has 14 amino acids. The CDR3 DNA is TGTGCCAGCAGCTGGGTACCGGGGGCCAACGTCCTGACTTTC. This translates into CASSWVPGANVLTF.

The DNA for the CDR3 is TGCAGTGCTCTCTTTCGACGGGGCGGCGAGACCCAGTACTTC. It specifies CSALFRRGGETQYF. The chain has TRBV20-1 and TRBJ2-5, with D tentatively TRBD1 or TRBD2 (5 bases each). Trimming pared 5 bases from V and 5 bases from J, leaving 18 bases between. The CDR3 has 14 residues. Germline-derived CDR1 and CDR2 are DFQATT and SNEGSKA (reference sequence).

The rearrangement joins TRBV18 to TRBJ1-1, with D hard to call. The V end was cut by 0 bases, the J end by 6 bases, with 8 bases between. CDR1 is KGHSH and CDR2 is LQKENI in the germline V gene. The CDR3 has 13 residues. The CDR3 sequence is CASSPPQMAEAFF. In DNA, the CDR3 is TGTGCCAGCTCACCACCGCAGATGGCTGAAGCTTTCTTT.

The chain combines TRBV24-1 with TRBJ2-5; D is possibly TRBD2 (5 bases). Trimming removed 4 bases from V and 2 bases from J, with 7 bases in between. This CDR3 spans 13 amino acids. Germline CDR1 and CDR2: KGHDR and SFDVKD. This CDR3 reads CATSEDLQETQYF. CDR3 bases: TGTGCCACCAGTGAGGACTTACAAGAGACCCAGTACTTC.

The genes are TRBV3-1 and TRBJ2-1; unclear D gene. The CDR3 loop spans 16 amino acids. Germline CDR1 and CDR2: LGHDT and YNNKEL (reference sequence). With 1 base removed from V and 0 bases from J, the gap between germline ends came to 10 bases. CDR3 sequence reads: CASSQAPPSSYNEQFF. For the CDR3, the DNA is TGTGCCAGCAGCCAAGCGCCGCCGAGCTCCTACAATGAGCAGTTCTTC.

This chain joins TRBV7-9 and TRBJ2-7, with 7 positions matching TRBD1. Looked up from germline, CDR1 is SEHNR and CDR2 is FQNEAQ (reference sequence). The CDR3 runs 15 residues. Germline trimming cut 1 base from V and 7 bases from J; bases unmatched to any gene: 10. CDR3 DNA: TGTGCCAGCAGCTTAGGTCAGGCGACAGGGTATGAGCAGTACTTC. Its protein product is CASSLGQATGYEQYF.

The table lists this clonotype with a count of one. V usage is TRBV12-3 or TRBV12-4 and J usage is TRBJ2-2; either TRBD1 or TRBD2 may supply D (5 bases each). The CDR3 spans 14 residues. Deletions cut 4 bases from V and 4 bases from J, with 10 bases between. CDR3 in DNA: TGTGCCAGCAGTTCGGGGCAGCCCACCGGGGAGCTGTTTTTT. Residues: CASSSGQPTGELFF.

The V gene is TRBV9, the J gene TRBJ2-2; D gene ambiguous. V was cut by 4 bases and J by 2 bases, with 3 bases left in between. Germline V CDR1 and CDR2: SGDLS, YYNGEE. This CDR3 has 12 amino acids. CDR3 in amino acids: CASSFNTGELFF. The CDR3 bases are TGTGCCAGCAGCTTTAACACCGGGGAGCTGTTTTTT.

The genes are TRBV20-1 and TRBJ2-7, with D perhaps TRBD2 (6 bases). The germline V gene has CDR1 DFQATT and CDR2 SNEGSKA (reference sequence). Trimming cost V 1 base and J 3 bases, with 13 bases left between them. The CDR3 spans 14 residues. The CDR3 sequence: CSARAVREVYEQYF. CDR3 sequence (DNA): TGCAGTGCTAGAGCGGTCAGGGAGGTCTACGAGCAGTACTTC.

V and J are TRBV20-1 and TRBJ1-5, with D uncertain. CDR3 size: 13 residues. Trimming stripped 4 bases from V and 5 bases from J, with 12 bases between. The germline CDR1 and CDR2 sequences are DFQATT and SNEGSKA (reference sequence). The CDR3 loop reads CSAIRARDQPQHF. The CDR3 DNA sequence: TGCAGTGCTATCCGGGCCAGAGATCAGCCCCAGCATTTT.